The clone carrying this T cell receptor (beta chain) was found many times. Its cognate antigen is unknown. This entry is derived from a study of T cells in Graves' hyperthyroidism and ophthalmopathy. For the study at large: Before any treatment, at initial diagnosis, peripheral blood was collected. Study-level findings and limits: The model forecast ophthalmopathy, anticipating it by a median approximately 7 months before onset. Most thyroid-expanded clonotypes above 0.001 were also found in blood. Ophthalmopathy and stable hyperthyroidism were separated by a 13 V-J model.

It was RNA transcripts that yielded the amplified TCR beta CDR3 regions. In the first-round RT-PCR of the TCR CDR3, the HTBI primer set was used. TCRdb itself ran the multiplex PCR reads through MiXCR, one entry per CDR3 protein. In the table there are roughly 600,000 distinct CDR3 sequences, 14% of which are singletons. The germline gives CDR1 SEHNR, CDR2 FQNEAQ (reference sequence). Deletions cut 2 bases from V and 6 bases from J, with 6 bases between. The CDR3 has 12 residues. This TCR derives from a woman in her 50s with Graves' ophthalmopathy. The gene calls are TRBV7-9 and TRBJ2-3; D is uncertain. Sequenced sample: blood. This CDR3 reads CASSLLVDTQYF. As DNA, the CDR3 is TGTGCCAGCAGCTTACTGGTGGATACGCAGTATTTT.